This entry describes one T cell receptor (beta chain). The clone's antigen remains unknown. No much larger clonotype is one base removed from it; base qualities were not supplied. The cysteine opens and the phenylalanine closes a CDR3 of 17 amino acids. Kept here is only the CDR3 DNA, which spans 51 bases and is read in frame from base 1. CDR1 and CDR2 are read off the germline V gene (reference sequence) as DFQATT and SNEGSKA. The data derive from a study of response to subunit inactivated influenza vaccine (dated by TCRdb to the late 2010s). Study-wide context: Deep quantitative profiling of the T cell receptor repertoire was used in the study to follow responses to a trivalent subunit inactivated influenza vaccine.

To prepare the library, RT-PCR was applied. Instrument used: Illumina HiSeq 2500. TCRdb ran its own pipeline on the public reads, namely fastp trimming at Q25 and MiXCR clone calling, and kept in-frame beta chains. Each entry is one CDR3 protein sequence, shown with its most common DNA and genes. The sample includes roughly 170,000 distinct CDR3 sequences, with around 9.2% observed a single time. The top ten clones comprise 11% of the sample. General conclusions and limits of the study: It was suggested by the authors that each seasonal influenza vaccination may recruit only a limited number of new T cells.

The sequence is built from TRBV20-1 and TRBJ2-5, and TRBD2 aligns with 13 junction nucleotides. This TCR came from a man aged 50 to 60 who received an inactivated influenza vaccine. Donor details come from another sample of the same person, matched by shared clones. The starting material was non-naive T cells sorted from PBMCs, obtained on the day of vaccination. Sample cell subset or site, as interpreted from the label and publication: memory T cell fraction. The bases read TGCAGACCTACACAGCTCGGGACTAGCGGGGCTCAAGAGACCCAGTACTTC. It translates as CRPTQLGTSGAQETQYF.